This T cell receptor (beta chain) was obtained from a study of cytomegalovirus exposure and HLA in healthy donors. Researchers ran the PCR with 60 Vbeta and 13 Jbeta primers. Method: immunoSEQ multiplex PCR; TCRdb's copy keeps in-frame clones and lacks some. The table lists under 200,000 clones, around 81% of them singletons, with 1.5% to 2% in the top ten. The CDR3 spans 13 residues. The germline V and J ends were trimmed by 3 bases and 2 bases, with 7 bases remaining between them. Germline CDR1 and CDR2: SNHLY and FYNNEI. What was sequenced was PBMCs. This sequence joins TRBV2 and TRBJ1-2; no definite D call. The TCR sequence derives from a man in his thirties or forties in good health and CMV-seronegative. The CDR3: CASSDSKNYGYTF. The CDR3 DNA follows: TGTGCCAGCAGTGACAGTAAAAACTATGGCTACACCTTC.